One sample yielded the 22 T cell receptor beta chains listed below, sequenced in a study of T cells after yellow fever vaccination. From the 5' RACE reads, TCRdb called clonotypes with MiXCR, one entry per CDR3 protein. The table includes a few hundred thousand distinct CDR3 sequences, over 5% detected once. The sequenced sample was PBMCs, obtained 5 days after the yellow fever booster vaccination. These receptor sequences come from a man aged 30-40 years who received the YFV17D yellow fever vaccine.

This clonotype was seen a handful of times. V is TRBV10-2 and J is TRBJ2-7, with TRBD2 matching over 13 bases. After removal of 5 bases from V and 12 bases from J, the junction contained 13 bases not matched to a gene. Germline V lookup: CDR1 WSHSY, CDR2 SAAADI. The CDR3 is 15 amino acids. In nucleotides, the CDR3 is TGCGCCAGCAGTCTTGAAGCCGGGACTAGCGGGATGGGGTACTTC. Translating gives CASSLEAGTSGMGYF.

This clonotype was counted ten times or more. The chain couples TRBV12-3 or TRBV12-4 to TRBJ1-1; possibly TRBD1 for D (6 bases). The V gene lost 4 bases and the J gene lost 7 bases, with 16 bases spanning the gap. There are 14 residues in the CDR3. CDR3 sequence: CASSSRAGADEAFF. CDR3 DNA sequence: TGTGCCAGCAGTTCGCGGGCAGGGGCTGATGAAGCTTTCTTT.

This clonotype was detected a few times. The J gene is TRBJ2-2, the V gene TRBV24-1; 11 positions agree with TRBD1. CDR1 and CDR2 from the germline V gene are KGHDR and SFDVKD. The CDR3 loop spans 14 amino acids. V gave up 9 bases and J gave up 5 bases; unmatched junction bases: 4. CDR3 bases: TGTGCCACCGGACAGGGGGCGCTTACCGGGGAGCTGTTTTTT. Protein: CATGQGALTGELFF.

This clonotype was counted at least ten times. The chain recombines TRBV6-1 with TRBJ2-7; possibly TRBD1 for D (6 bases). Germline CDR1 is MNHNS and CDR2 is SASEGT. Trimming pared 5 bases from V and 3 bases from J, leaving 17 bases between. The CDR3 extends over 15 amino acids. CDR3 sequence reads: CASSSAPTGVYEQYF. In DNA, the CDR3 is TGTGCCAGCAGTAGCGCTCCGACAGGAGTCTACGAGCAGTACTTC.

This chain connects TRBV5-4 to TRBJ2-1; TRBD2 aligns across 9 bases. CDR3 length: 16 amino acids. Germline CDR1 is SGHNT and CDR2 is YYREEE (reference sequence). V shed 2 bases, J shed 4 bases, and the junction held 7 bases outside the gene matches. The CDR3 region has the DNA TGTGCCAGCAGCTTTGTCGAGACTAGCGGTTACAATGAGCAGTTCTTC. Amino acids: CASSFVETSGYNEQFF.

The genes are TRBV20-1 and TRBJ2-4; 9 bases are a match to TRBD2. The CDR3 extends over 13 amino acids. Germline V CDR1 and CDR2: DFQATT, SNEGSKA (reference sequence). J gave up 5 bases and V 5 bases, and 4 bases lay outside the gene matches. The CDR3 sequence: CSAPRGGENIQYF. In nucleotides, the CDR3 is TGCAGTGCTCCGCGGGGGGGTGAAAACATTCAGTACTTC.

Only a few counts were recorded for this clonotype. The chain is built from TRBV6-1 and TRBJ2-7; TRBD1 or TRBD2 may be the D gene (5 bases each). Germline V gene data show CDR1 as MNHNS and CDR2 as SASEGT. Trimming took off 7 bases at V and 2 bases at J, with 18 bases between the two ends. The CDR3 length is 15 residues. CDR3 amino acids: CASTLGTPLPYEQYF. As DNA, the CDR3 is TGTGCCAGCACCCTCGGGACGCCACTGCCCTACGAGCAGTACTTC.

The rearrangement uses TRBV7-9 and TRBJ2-5, with D possibly TRBD2 on 7 matching bases. Germline V gene data show CDR1 as SEHNR and CDR2 as FQNEAQ (reference sequence). The CDR3 contains 17 residues. With 3 bases removed from V and 5 bases from J, the gap between germline ends came to 22 bases. The CDR3 coding sequence is TGTGCCAGCAGCTTTCGGGGGGCAGGGGCCTGGAGGGAGACCCAGTACTTC. The encoded protein is CASSFRGAGAWRETQYF.

This chain connects TRBV20-1 to TRBJ1-5; unclear D gene. V was pared by 1 base and J by 6 bases, with 7 bases between. The CDR3 is 12 amino acids. CDR1 and CDR2 from the germline V gene are DFQATT and SNEGSKA (reference sequence). The CDR3 coding sequence is TGCAGTGCTAGAGTAGGAGGTCAGCCCCAGCATTTT. Translated: CSARVGGQPQHF.

This clonotype was detected a few times. The chain joins TRBV12-3 or TRBV12-4 to TRBJ2-7, with 8 bases fitting TRBD1. The CDR3 is 14 residues long. The junction had 6 bases not matched to a gene; V was cut back by 7 bases and J by 1 base. For the CDR3, the DNA is TGTGCCAGCAACCCGACAGGGGTATCCTACGAGCAGTACTTC. The encoded protein is CASNPTGVSYEQYF.

The table lists this clonotype with a few counts. The J gene is TRBJ2-1, the V gene TRBV19; D ambiguous. CDR3 size: 13 residues. Germline V gene data show CDR1 as LNHDA and CDR2 as SQIVND (reference sequence). V lost 4 bases and J 11 bases, leaving 15 bases between the germline ends. CDR3 bases: TGTGCCAGTAGTACCGTCGACGGAGCTAAGCAGTTCTTC. This gives the protein CASSTVDGAKQFF. Full variable domain (rest looked up from reference TRBV19 and TRBJ2-1): DGGITQSPKYLFRKEGQNVTLSCEQNLNHDAMYWYRQDPGQGLRLIYYSQIVNDFQKGDIAEGYSVSREKKESFPLTVTSAQKNPTAFYLCASSTVDGAKQFFGPGTRLTVL.

This clonotype was found many times. The chain has TRBV5-4 and TRBJ2-1, with D hard to call. Germline loops: CDR1 SGHNT, CDR2 YYREEE (reference sequence). V was clipped by 0 bases and J by 12 bases, with 13 bases between them. This CDR3 has 13 residues. Written as DNA, the CDR3 is TGTGCCAGCAGCTTGGGCGGCCAGGCGTCGCAGTTCTTC. As protein: CASSLGGQASQFF.

The chain carries TRBV20-1 and TRBJ2-2; 8 nucleotides line up with TRBD1. The ends lost 6 bases at V and 1 base at J; junction bases unmatched: 7. The CDR3 spans 15 residues. Germline CDR1 reads DFQATT; CDR2 reads SNEGSKA (reference sequence). The CDR3 bases are TGCAGTGCCAGAAGGGGGACAGGGAACACCGGGGAGCTGTTTTTT. It specifies CSARRGTGNTGELFF.

This clonotype was seen only a few times. The chain joins TRBV5-1 to TRBJ2-3; TRBD2 matches 8 bases. This CDR3 has 14 residues. Germline V gene lookup returns CDR1 SGHRS and CDR2 YFSETQ. The J segment lost 9 bases and the V segment lost 0 bases, leaving 6 bases of the junction unmatched. DNA of the CDR3: TGCGCCAGCAGCTTGGAAGCGGGGGCCCGGACGCAGTATTTT. It is translated as CASSLEAGARTQYF. The full variable domain, rest sourced from reference TRBV5-1 and TRBJ2-3, is KAGVTQTPRYLIKTRGQQVTLSCSPISGHRSVSWYQQTPGQGLQFLFEYFSETQRNKGNFPGRFSGRQFSNSRSEMNVSTLELGDSALYLCASSLEAGARTQYFGPGTRLTVL.

This clonotype was recorded many times. V gene TRBV5-4 combines with J gene TRBJ2-5; a possible D gene is TRBD1 (5 bases). Germline V gene lookup returns CDR1 SGHNT and CDR2 YYREEE (reference sequence). V gave up 7 bases and J gave up 4 bases, with 14 bases separating them. The CDR3 is 13 amino acids. This chain's CDR3 is CASGQQERETQYF. CDR3 coding DNA: TGTGCCAGCGGTCAACAGGAGAGAGAGACCCAGTACTTC.

This clonotype was detected a few times. The CDR3 bases are TGCGCCAGCAAGTTGGGCGGGAGAGGGGAGACCCAGTACTTC. It specifies CASKLGGRGETQYF. The chain recombines TRBV5-1 with TRBJ2-5; 7 bases align to TRBD2. This CDR3 has 14 amino acids. CDR1 and CDR2 from the germline V gene are SGHRS and YFSETQ. V shed 6 bases, J shed 5 bases, and the junction held 10 bases outside the gene matches.

The chain recombines TRBV28 with TRBJ2-7, with no clear D. CDR3 size: 14 residues. Trimming took 5 bases from V and 7 from J, leaving 18 bases between them. Germline V gives CDR1 MDHEN, CDR2 SYDVKM. The CDR3 nucleotides are TGTGCCAGCAGTCCCCCGTCCCGTTTGGGAGAGCAGTACTTC. This gives the protein CASSPPSRLGEQYF.

This clonotype turned up a few times. This rearrangement joins TRBV20-1 to TRBJ2-3; 7 bases are shared with TRBD2. The germline V gene has CDR1 DFQATT and CDR2 SNEGSKA (reference sequence). The CDR3 consists of 13 residues. Unmatched junction bases numbered 5, after V lost 6 bases and J lost 2 bases. This CDR3 reads CSARTRVTDTQYF. The CDR3 bases are TGCAGTGCCCGGACTAGGGTCACAGATACGCAGTATTTT.

This clonotype has more than one count but fewer than ten. This chain links TRBV27 with TRBJ1-3, with D maybe TRBD1 (5 bases). V gave up 6 bases and J gave up 2 bases, with 5 bases separating them. The CDR3 length is 12 residues. The germline gives CDR1 MNHEY, CDR2 SMNVEV (reference sequence). Here the CDR3 reads CASRGPGNTIYF. The DNA for the CDR3 is TGTGCCAGCAGGGGGCCTGGAAACACCATATATTTT.

V gene TRBV12-5 combines with J gene TRBJ2-3; D remains ambiguous. The germline V gene encodes CDR1 LGHNT and CDR2 FRNRAP. The V end was cut by 2 bases, the J end by 5 bases, with 5 bases between. There are 12 residues in the CDR3. The CDR3 loop is CASGLTKDTQYF. In DNA form, the CDR3 reads TGTGCTAGTGGTTTGACTAAAGATACGCAGTATTTT.

This clonotype occurred a few times. The J gene is TRBJ2-5, the V gene TRBV7-2; D unclear. The CDR3 consists of 15 residues. CDR1 SGHTA and CDR2 FQGNSA come from the germline V gene. Between the trimmed V and J ends, which lost 3 bases and 3 bases, there was a span of 14 bases. DNA for the CDR3: TGTGCCAGCAGCTTGCGTATGGCGGTGGAAGAGACCCAGTACTTC. This codes for CASSLRMAVEETQYF.

This clonotype showed up just a few times. The genes are TRBV20-1 and TRBJ2-3, with a weak D call TRBD1 (5 bases). The ends were cut back, 6 bases at V and 0 bases at J, with 10 bases in the middle. The CDR3 runs to 13 residues. Germline V CDR1 and CDR2: DFQATT, SNEGSKA (reference sequence). The CDR3: CSAPGQSTDTQYF. CDR3 nucleotides: TGCAGTGCCCCAGGACAAAGCACAGATACGCAGTATTTT.